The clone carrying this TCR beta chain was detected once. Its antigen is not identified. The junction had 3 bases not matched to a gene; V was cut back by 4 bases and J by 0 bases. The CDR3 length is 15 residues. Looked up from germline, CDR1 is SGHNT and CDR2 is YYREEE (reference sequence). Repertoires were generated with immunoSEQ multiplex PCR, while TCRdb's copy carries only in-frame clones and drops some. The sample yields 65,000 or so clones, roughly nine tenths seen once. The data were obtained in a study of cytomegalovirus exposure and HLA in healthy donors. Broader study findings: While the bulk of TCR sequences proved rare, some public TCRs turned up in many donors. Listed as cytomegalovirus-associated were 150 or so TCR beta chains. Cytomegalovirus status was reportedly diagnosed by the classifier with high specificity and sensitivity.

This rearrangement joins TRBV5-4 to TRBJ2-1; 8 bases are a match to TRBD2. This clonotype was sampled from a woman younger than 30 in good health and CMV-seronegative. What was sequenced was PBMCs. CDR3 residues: CASSGSGNSYNEQFF. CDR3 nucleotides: TGTGCCAGCAGCGGTAGCGGGAACTCCTACAATGAGCAGTTCTTC. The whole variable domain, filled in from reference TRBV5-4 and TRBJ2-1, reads ETGVTQSPTHLIKTRGQQVTLRCSSQSGHNTVSWYQQALGQGPQFIFQYYREEENGRGNFPPRFSGLQFPNYSSELNVNALELDDSALYLCASSGSGNSYNEQFFGPGTRLTVL.